These 15 T cell receptor beta chains came from one sample sequenced in a study of shared clonotypes between healthy human individuals (TCRdb year 2020). The library came from the immunoSEQ multiplex PCR assay. TCRdb mirrors the immuneACCESS table, restricted to in-frame sequences. Some clones are absent from its copies; in checked studies, under half trace to an unresolved V gene, and the reason for the others is unknown. This sample has 2 million or so clones in its table, and around 96% of those were observed once. About 1.1% of the sample is taken by the ten largest. CD8 naive samples consisted of CD45RO-negative cells that were positively selected for CCR7, yielding a CD45RA+CCR7+ population without TemRA cells. Sequencing used naive CD8+ T cells sorted from blood. In the paper's terms, the cell subset or site label means: CD45RA+CCR7+. The receptor source for this set is a man between 18 and 29 years old in good health.

This sequence joins TRBV4-1 and TRBJ1-2, with unresolved D. CDR1 is MGHRA and CDR2 is YSYEKL in the germline V gene. Trimming took off 4 bases at V and 8 bases at J, with 14 bases between the two ends. The CDR3 length is 13 residues. The CDR3, as DNA: TGCGCCAGCAGCCCTGTTGGTGGTACGGGCTACACCTTC. Translation gives CASSPVGGTGYTF.

With respect to this clone: Other DNA sequences of this sample code for an identical CDR3. The chain joins TRBV9 to TRBJ1-1; perhaps TRBD1 as D (5 bases). The CDR3 contains 13 residues. Germline V CDR1 and CDR2: SGDLS, YYNGEE. Deletions cut 5 bases from V and 1 base from J, with 9 bases between. The CDR3 sequence: CASRGTGNTEAFF. CDR3 bases: TGTGCCAGCAGGGGGACTGGGAACACTGAAGCTTTCTTT.

As regards this clone: Other nucleotide sequences in the sample specify the same CDR3. V gene TRBV27 combines with J gene TRBJ2-3, with 11 bases lining up with TRBD2. With 6 bases clipped from V and 4 bases from J, the junction kept 6 bases outside the gene matches. Per germline, CDR1 MNHEY and CDR2 SMNVEV (reference sequence). The CDR3 spans 15 residues. CDR3 bases: TGTGCCAGCAGCTTTCTAGCGGGAGGTCCAGATACGCAGTATTTT. This translates into CASSFLAGGPDTQYF.

The chain links TRBV4-1 to TRBJ2-7; the match to TRBD1 covers 9 bases. The CDR3 has 18 residues. The V gene end was trimmed by 1 base and the J gene end by 4 bases; junction bases not matched to a gene: 14. CDR1 and CDR2 (germline): MGHRA, YSYEKL. CDR3 sequence reads: CASSQGTGAGYNFYEQYF. The CDR3 bases are TGCGCCAGCAGCCAAGGGACAGGGGCAGGGTATAACTTTTACGAGCAGTACTTC.

The chain carries TRBV27 and TRBJ1-6; D gene unclear. V was trimmed by 6 bases and J by 7 bases, leaving 16 bases between them. The CDR3 loop spans 15 amino acids. Per germline, CDR1 MNHEY and CDR2 SMNVEV (reference sequence). The CDR3 nucleotides read TGTGCCAGCAGAGTAGCGGGTTTCGACAATTCACCCCTCCACTTT. Protein product: CASRVAGFDNSPLHF.

A note on this clone: Other DNA sequences in this specimen translate into the identical CDR3. The V and J genes are TRBV30 and TRBJ2-7; no reliable D call. This CDR3 region has 11 residues. V dropped 0 bases and J dropped 6 bases, with 6 bases sitting between them. The germline gives CDR1 GTSNPN, CDR2 SVGIG (reference sequence). In DNA form, the CDR3 reads TGTGCCTGGAGTGTAGCCGGCGAGCAGTACTTC. Protein: CAWSVAGEQYF.

This chain joins TRBV13 and TRBJ2-7; no firm D call. The CDR3 totals 13 residues. The germline V gene has CDR1 PRHDT and CDR2 FYEKMQ (reference sequence). With 5 bases removed from V and 1 base from J, the gap between germline ends came to 9 bases. The CDR3 region is CASSAQESYEQYF. CDR3 nucleotide sequence: TGTGCCAGCAGCGCCCAGGAGTCCTACGAGCAGTACTTC.

The rearrangement links TRBV19 to TRBJ1-5, with D possibly TRBD1 on 5 matching bases. V was clipped by 6 bases and J by 6 bases, with 9 bases between them. CDR1 and CDR2 (germline): LNHDA, SQIVND (reference sequence). The CDR3 totals 12 residues. The CDR3 nucleotides are TGTGCCAGTAGACAGGATCTTCAGCCCCAGCATTTT. Its protein is CASRQDLQPQHF.

This chain joins TRBV27 and TRBJ1-5; D is unresolved. Germline V gene sequence: CDR1 MNHEY, CDR2 SMNVEV (reference sequence). Trimming shortened V by 5 bases and J by 1 base, and 9 bases separated the two germline ends. The CDR3 contains 14 residues. The CDR3 here is CASSPFPSNQPQHF. DNA of the CDR3: TGTGCCAGCAGTCCCTTCCCAAGCAATCAGCCCCAGCATTTT.

CDR3 DNA sequence: TGTGCCAGCAGCTCCCGGACAAACGAGCAGTACTTC. Translating gives CASSSRTNEQYF. This rearrangement joins TRBV5-4 to TRBJ2-7; possibly TRBD1 for D (5 bases). CDR3 size: 12 residues. The germline V gene has CDR1 SGHNT and CDR2 YYREEE (reference sequence). The V gene lost 3 bases and the J gene lost 5 bases, with 9 bases spanning the gap.

The chain couples TRBV5-1 to TRBJ1-5; D is ambiguous. With 1 base removed from V and 3 bases from J, the gap between germline ends came to 8 bases. Germline CDR1 is SGHRS and CDR2 is YFSETQ. There are 14 residues in the CDR3. CDR3 protein: CASSLSGINQPQHF. The CDR3 nucleotides are TGCGCCAGCAGCTTGTCGGGTATCAATCAGCCCCAGCATTTT.

V and J are TRBV5-6 and TRBJ1-5; no reliable D call. Looked up from germline, CDR1 is SGHDT and CDR2 is YYEEEE. The CDR3 is 16 amino acids. Trimming pared 0 bases from V and 4 bases from J, leaving 14 bases between. CDR3 bases: TGTGCCAGCAGCTTGGGGGCAGGAGCCGAAAATCAGCCCCAGCATTTT. Residues: CASSLGAGAENQPQHF.

This clone was detected only a few times. This CDR3 is also generated by other DNA sequences in the sample. The chain links TRBV6-6 to TRBJ1-1, with a tentative D call TRBD1 (6 bases). Looked up from germline, CDR1 is MNHNY and CDR2 is SVGAGI (reference sequence). Trimming shortened V by 0 bases and J by 8 bases, and 13 bases separated the two germline ends. The CDR3 is made up of 14 amino acids. The CDR3 region is CASSYSLGQGEAFF. The CDR3 DNA reads TGTGCCAGCAGTTACTCGTTGGGTCAGGGGGAAGCTTTCTTT.

V and J are TRBV9 and TRBJ2-5; D may match TRBD1 or TRBD2 (5 bases each). Germline lookup yields CDR1 SGDLS and CDR2 YYNGEE. V lost 1 base and J 2 bases, leaving 9 bases between the germline ends. The CDR3 extends over 14 amino acids. CDR3 amino acids: CASSVQGEQETQYF. The CDR3 DNA reads TGTGCCAGCAGCGTACAGGGAGAGCAAGAGACCCAGTACTTC.

The CDR3: CASSLELGVGLAGGTQEFF. The CDR3 nucleotides read TGCGCCAGCAGCTTGGAGTTAGGGGTCGGACTAGCGGGAGGGACCCAGGAGTTCTTC. The chain recombines TRBV5-1 with TRBJ2-1, with TRBD2 matching 15 bases. CDR3 length: 19 amino acids. The V gene's germline CDR1 is SGHRS and CDR2 YFSETQ. V lost 0 bases and J lost 14; bases outside the gene matches: 18.